Following are 26 T cell receptor beta chains from one sample sequenced in a study of blood T cell repertoires in COVID-19. The data were produced by immunoSEQ multiplex PCR, yet TCRdb's version contains in-frame clones alone and is incomplete. The sample shows about 170,000 clones, around four fifths of them seen only once. Sequencing used PBMCs or T cells enriched from blood (not recorded which). These receptors came from a woman between 45 and 65 years old in a cohort exposed to, infected with or recovered from COVID-19 (not recorded which).

V gene TRBV3-1 (or the pseudogene TRBV3-2) combines with J gene TRBJ2-7, with 8 bases aligning to TRBD2. From germline, CDR1 is LGHDT and CDR2 YNNKEL (reference sequence). J lost 1 base, V lost 4 bases, and 9 bases had no gene match. There are 16 residues in the CDR3. The CDR3 loop is CASSPGRLATSYEQYF. The CDR3 DNA is TGTGCCAGCAGCCCCGGCCGACTAGCGACGTCCTACGAGCAGTACTTC.

V usage is TRBV28 and J usage is TRBJ2-7; 7 positions match TRBD2. Trimming at V came to 3 bases and at J to 1 base, leaving 3 bases not matched to a gene. CDR3 size: 14 residues. Looked up from germline, CDR1 is MDHEN and CDR2 is SYDVKM. The DNA for the CDR3 is TGTGCCAGCAGTTTTACGGGGGGATCCTACGAGCAGTACTTC. Amino acids: CASSFTGGSYEQYF.

In this sample, this clone turned up once. The V and J genes are TRBV11-3 and TRBJ2-3; 10 nucleotides align to TRBD2. The CDR3 extends over 16 amino acids. After removal of 4 bases from V and 0 bases from J, the junction contained 4 bases not matched to a gene. CDR1 is SGHNT and CDR2 is YENEEA in the germline V gene. CDR3 loop: CASSSWTSGSTDTQYF. The CDR3 DNA reads as TGTGCCAGCAGCTCTTGGACTAGCGGTAGCACAGATACGCAGTATTTT.

The chain recombines TRBV7-2 with TRBJ1-5; a possible D gene is TRBD1 (6 bases). Trimming took 1 base from V and 1 from J, leaving 11 bases between them. CDR1 and CDR2 from the germline V gene are SGHTA and FQGNSA. The CDR3 contains 16 residues. CDR3 sequence: CASSLEGTTSNQPQHF. In DNA, the CDR3 is TGTGCCAGCAGCTTAGAAGGGACAACAAGCAATCAGCCCCAGCATTTT. Full variable domain (remainder filled in from reference TRBV7-2 and TRBJ1-5): GAGVSQSPSNKVTEKGKDVELRCDPISGHTALYWYRQSLGQGLEFLIYFQGNSAPDKSGLPSDRFSAERTGGSVSTLTIQRTQQEDSAVYLCASSLEGTTSNQPQHFGDGTRLSIL.

The chain joins TRBV19 to TRBJ2-7, with D possibly TRBD1 on 6 matching bases. Germline assignment: CDR1 LNHDA and CDR2 SQIVND (reference sequence). V was shortened by 5 bases and J by 2 bases, with 16 bases between the two germline ends. There are 15 residues in the CDR3. CDR3 bases: TGTGCCAGTAGTTCAATCACAGGGCCCCCCTACGAGCAGTACTTC. This codes for CASSSITGPPYEQYF.

The rearrangement links TRBV19 to TRBJ2-2, with 7 bases that match TRBD2. Germline V gives CDR1 LNHDA, CDR2 SQIVND (reference sequence). The CDR3 totals 14 residues. The junction had 6 bases not matched to a gene; V was cut back by 5 bases and J by 6 bases. The CDR3 coding sequence is TGTGCCAGTAGTCGGACTAGTGAGGCCGGGGAGCTGTTTTTT. Protein product: CASSRTSEAGELFF.

This clone was seen only once. This chain connects TRBV2 to TRBJ2-2, with TRBD2 matching over 11 bases. The germline CDR1 and CDR2 sequences are SNHLY and FYNNEI. The CDR3 totals 17 residues. The junction had 7 bases not matched to a gene; V was cut back by 7 bases and J by 0 bases. CDR3 DNA: TGTGCCAGCAAACTAGCGGGGGTGAGAACGAACACCGGGGAGCTGTTTTTT. The encoded protein is CASKLAGVRTNTGELFF. The variable domain in full, with the rest retrieved from reference TRBV2 and TRBJ2-2, is EPEVTQTPSHQVTQMGQEVILRCVPISNHLYFYWYRQILGQKVEFLVSFYNNEISEKSEIFDDQFSVERPDGSNFTLKIRSTKLEDSAMYFCASKLAGVRTNTGELFFGEGSRLTVL.

The chain has TRBV11-3 and TRBJ2-3, with D perhaps TRBD2 (5 bases). Germline V CDR1 and CDR2: SGHNT, YENEEA. CDR3 length: 14 amino acids. V was shortened by 1 base and J by 6 bases, with 11 bases between the two germline ends. This CDR3 is CASSLGRAGDTQYF. CDR3 coding DNA: TGTGCCAGCAGCTTAGGGCGGGCCGGGGATACGCAGTATTTT.

The V call is TRBV5-4, the J call TRBJ2-7; the match to TRBD1 covers 9 bases. In germline, CDR1 is SGHNT, CDR2 YYREEE (reference sequence). The CDR3 sequence is 16 residues long. V gave up 4 bases and J gave up 3 bases; unmatched junction bases: 11. CDR3 bases: TGTGCCAGCAGCCTATCCTTGGGGACAGGGAACTACGAGCAGTACTTC. As protein: CASSLSLGTGNYEQYF.

V gene TRBV28 combines with J gene TRBJ2-7, with TRBD2 matching over 9 bases. CDR3 length equals 15 residues. Germline V gives CDR1 MDHEN, CDR2 SYDVKM. V lost 7 bases, J lost 2 bases, and 9 bases stayed unmatched. The CDR3 region is CASTTSGGGAYEQYF. The CDR3 DNA reads as TGTGCCAGCACCACCAGTGGCGGGGGGGCCTACGAGCAGTACTTC. Supplemented by reference TRBV28 and TRBJ2-7, the full variable domain reads DVKVTQSSRYLVKRTGEKVFLECVQDMDHENMFWYRQDPGLGLRLIYFSYDVKMKEKGDIPEGYSVSREKKERFSLILESASTNQTSMYLCASTTSGGGAYEQYFGPGTRLTVT.

The chain uses TRBV30 and TRBJ1-6; D is unresolved. CDR1 and CDR2 from the germline V gene are GTSNPN and SVGIG (reference sequence). V was pared by 0 bases and J by 10 bases, with 10 bases between. This CDR3 spans 13 amino acids. The CDR3 DNA sequence: TGTGCCTGGAGTGTATCGCAGAAATCACCCCTCCACTTT. Amino acids: CAWSVSQKSPLHF.

The chain joins TRBV4-1 to TRBJ2-7; unclear D gene. In germline, CDR1 is MGHRA, CDR2 YSYEKL. The length of the CDR3 is 15 residues. Deletions cut 0 bases from V and 3 bases from J, with 12 bases between. The CDR3 DNA sequence: TGCGCCAGCAGCCAAGAGGCATTTAACCACTACGAGCAGTACTTC. Protein product: CASSQEAFNHYEQYF.

There are a few counts of this clone. The chain has TRBV28 and TRBJ1-5, with D possibly matching TRBD1 (6 bases). CDR3 size: 15 residues. The V end was cut by 3 bases, the J end by 3 bases, with 12 bases between. Germline V gene data show CDR1 as MDHEN and CDR2 as SYDVKM. The CDR3: CASSFMGAVNQPQHF. The CDR3 coding sequence is TGTGCCAGCAGTTTTATGGGGGCAGTCAATCAGCCCCAGCATTTT.

This rearrangement joins TRBV19 to TRBJ2-7, with D maybe TRBD1 (6 bases). The V gene lost 2 bases and the J gene lost 3 bases, with 14 bases spanning the gap. Germline V gives CDR1 LNHDA, CDR2 SQIVND (reference sequence). CDR3 length equals 15 residues. The chain's CDR3 is CASSITPGEVYEQYF. The CDR3 DNA follows: TGTGCCAGTAGTATAACCCCAGGGGAAGTCTACGAGCAGTACTTC. Full variable domain (remainder filled in from reference TRBV19 and TRBJ2-7): DGGITQSPKYLFRKEGQNVTLSCEQNLNHDAMYWYRQDPGQGLRLIYYSQIVNDFQKGDIAEGYSVSREKKESFPLTVTSAQKNPTAFYLCASSITPGEVYEQYFGPGTRLTVT.

This rearrangement joins TRBV2 to TRBJ2-2, with TRBD2 matching over 9 bases. The V gene's germline CDR1 is SNHLY and CDR2 FYNNEI. The CDR3 has 14 residues. With 4 bases clipped from V and 5 bases from J, the junction kept 2 bases outside the gene matches. The CDR3 DNA sequence: TGTGCCAGCAGTGTAGCGGGAGTTACCGGGGAGCTGTTTTTT. Encoded protein: CASSVAGVTGELFF.

This clone was counted once. The gene calls are TRBV28 and TRBJ1-3; the match to TRBD1 covers 10 bases. The junction had 7 bases not matched to a gene; V was cut back by 5 bases and J by 0 bases. The CDR3 is 17 residues long. Germline CDR1 reads MDHEN; CDR2 reads SYDVKM. The CDR3 DNA follows: TGTGCCAGCAGTGGTCCCGGGACAGGGGACTCTGGAAACACCATATATTTT. The encoded protein is CASSGPGTGDSGNTIYF. The full variable domain, rest sourced from reference TRBV28 and TRBJ1-3, is DVKVTQSSRYLVKRTGEKVFLECVQDMDHENMFWYRQDPGLGLRLIYFSYDVKMKEKGDIPEGYSVSREKKERFSLILESASTNQTSMYLCASSGPGTGDSGNTIYFGEGSWLTVV.

This clone came up a few times. The chain recombines TRBV19 with TRBJ1-5; the D is unclear. Germline loops: CDR1 LNHDA, CDR2 SQIVND (reference sequence). The V gene lost 3 bases and the J gene lost 4 bases, with 10 bases spanning the gap. The CDR3 has 14 residues. CDR3 sequence reads: CASSMGAPNQPQHF. CDR3 in DNA: TGTGCCAGTAGTATGGGAGCCCCAAATCAGCCCCAGCATTTT.

This chain uses TRBV30 with TRBJ1-2; D gene ambiguous. Germline CDR1 is GTSNPN and CDR2 is SVGIG (reference sequence). Trimming took 4 bases from V and 2 from J, leaving 11 bases between them. The CDR3 is 13 amino acids. Here the CDR3 reads CAWTEPRNYGYTF. The CDR3 DNA sequence: TGTGCCTGGACGGAACCGCGGAACTATGGCTACACCTTC.

This sequence joins TRBV29-1 and TRBJ2-3; a weak D match, TRBD1 (6 bases). From germline, CDR1 is SQVTM and CDR2 ANQGSEA. V lost 6 bases to trimming and J lost 10 bases, with 20 bases between them. The length of the CDR3 is 13 residues. The CDR3 coding sequence is TGCAGCGTGGGGGACAAAGCAGATACGCCGCAGTATTTT. This translates into CSVGDKADTPQYF.

The genes are TRBV5-4 and TRBJ2-2, with D tentatively TRBD1 (6 bases). Trimming took 4 bases from V and 1 from J, leaving 11 bases between them. From germline, CDR1 is SGHNT and CDR2 YYREEE (reference sequence). The CDR3 extends over 15 amino acids. For the CDR3, the DNA is TGTGCCAGCAGCCCCGACAGGAGGAACACCGGGGAGCTGTTTTTT. Protein sequence: CASSPDRRNTGELFF.

This rearrangement joins TRBV25-1 to TRBJ2-3; a weak D match, TRBD1 (5 bases). Germline assignment: CDR1 MGHDK and CDR2 SYGVNS. This CDR3 is built from 14 residues. V lost 4 bases and J lost 6, with 14 bases in between. Written as DNA, the CDR3 is TGTGCCAGCAGTGTCAACAGGAAGGGGGATACGCAGTATTTT. Its protein product is CASSVNRKGDTQYF. Supplemented by reference TRBV25-1 and TRBJ2-3, the full variable domain reads EADIYQTPRYLVIGTGKKITLECSQTMGHDKMYWYQQDPGMELHLIHYSYGVNSTEKGDLSSESTVSRIRTEHFPLTLESARPSHTSQYLCASSVNRKGDTQYFGPGTRLTVL.

V and J are TRBV7-8 and TRBJ2-1; a possible D gene is TRBD1 (7 bases). Per germline, CDR1 SGHVS and CDR2 FQNEAQ. Trimming shortened V by 3 bases and J by 0 bases, and 12 bases separated the two germline ends. This CDR3 comprises 16 residues. The CDR3, as DNA: TGTGCCAGCAGCTTGGCGGGACAGAACTCCTACAATGAGCAGTTCTTC. Protein sequence: CASSLAGQNSYNEQFF.

CDR3 coding DNA: TGTGCCAGCATAACCGGGACTAGCGGGAGGATAACGCAGTATTTT. Its translation: CASITGTSGRITQYF. The J gene is TRBJ2-3, the V gene TRBV6-5, with 15 bases lining up with TRBD2. The germline gives CDR1 MNHEY, CDR2 SVGAGI. Trimming took 7 bases from V and 9 from J; bases not matched to a gene: 8. The CDR3 loop spans 15 amino acids.

The V call is TRBV7-3, the J call TRBJ2-3, with 7 bases identical to TRBD2. The CDR3 consists of 14 residues. V lost 2 bases to trimming and J lost 5 bases; unmatched junction nucleotides: 4. Looked up from germline, CDR1 is SGHTA and CDR2 is FQGTGA. CDR3: CASSLAGEGDTQYF. CDR3 coding DNA: TGTGCCAGCAGCTTAGCGGGGGAGGGAGATACGCAGTATTTT.

The rearrangement uses TRBV5-1 and TRBJ1-2; 7 bases agree with TRBD1. This CDR3 contains 15 residues. The V gene's germline CDR1 is SGHRS and CDR2 YFSETQ. The J segment lost 0 bases and the V segment lost 4 bases, leaving 6 bases of the junction unmatched. The DNA of the CDR3 is TGCGCCAGCAGCCTCAGGGGGGAAGCTAACTATGGCTACACCTTC. Its protein is CASSLRGEANYGYTF.

The chain links TRBV28 to TRBJ2-3, with 7 bases fitting TRBD2. The germline CDR1 and CDR2 sequences are MDHEN and SYDVKM. The V gene end was trimmed by 5 bases and the J gene end by 0 bases; junction bases not matched to a gene: 23. The CDR3 sequence is 21 residues long. In DNA, the CDR3 is TGTGCCAGCAGTCCTAGAAGGTGGACGGACATGGAGCGGGGCAGCACAGATACGCAGTATTTT. Translating gives CASSPRRWTDMERGSTDTQYF. Filled out from reference TRBV28 and TRBJ2-3, the complete variable domain reads DVKVTQSSRYLVKRTGEKVFLECVQDMDHENMFWYRQDPGLGLRLIYFSYDVKMKEKGDIPEGYSVSREKKERFSLILESASTNQTSMYLCASSPRRWTDMERGSTDTQYFGPGTRLTVL.